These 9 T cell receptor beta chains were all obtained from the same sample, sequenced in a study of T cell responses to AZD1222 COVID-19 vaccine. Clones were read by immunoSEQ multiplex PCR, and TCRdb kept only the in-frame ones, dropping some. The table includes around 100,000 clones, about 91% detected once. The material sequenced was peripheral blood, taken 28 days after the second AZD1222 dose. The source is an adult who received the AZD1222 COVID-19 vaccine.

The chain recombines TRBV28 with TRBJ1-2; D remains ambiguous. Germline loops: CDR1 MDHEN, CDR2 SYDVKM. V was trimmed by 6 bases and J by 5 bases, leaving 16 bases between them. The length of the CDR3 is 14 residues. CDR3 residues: CASRDTSLGYGYTF. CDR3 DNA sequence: TGTGCCAGCAGAGACACCTCTTTGGGATATGGCTACACCTTC.

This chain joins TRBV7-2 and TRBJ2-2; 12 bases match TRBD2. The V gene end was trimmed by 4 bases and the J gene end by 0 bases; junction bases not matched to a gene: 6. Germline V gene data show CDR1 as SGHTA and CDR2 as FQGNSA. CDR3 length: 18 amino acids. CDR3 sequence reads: CASSYGGLAGPNTGELFF. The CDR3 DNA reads TGTGCCAGCAGCTACGGAGGACTAGCGGGGCCGAACACCGGGGAGCTGTTTTTT. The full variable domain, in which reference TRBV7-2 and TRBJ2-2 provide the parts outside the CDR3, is GAGVSQSPSNKVTEKGKDVELRCDPISGHTALYWYRQSLGQGLEFLIYFQGNSAPDKSGLPSDRFSAERTGGSVSTLTIQRTQQEDSAVYLCASSYGGLAGPNTGELFFGEGSRLTVL.

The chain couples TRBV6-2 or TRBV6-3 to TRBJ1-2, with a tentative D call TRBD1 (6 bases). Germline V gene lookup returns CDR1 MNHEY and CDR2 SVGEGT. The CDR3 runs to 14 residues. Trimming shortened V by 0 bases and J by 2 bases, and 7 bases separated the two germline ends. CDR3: CASSYSTGNYGYTF. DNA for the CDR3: TGTGCCAGCAGTTACTCGACAGGAAACTATGGCTACACCTTC.

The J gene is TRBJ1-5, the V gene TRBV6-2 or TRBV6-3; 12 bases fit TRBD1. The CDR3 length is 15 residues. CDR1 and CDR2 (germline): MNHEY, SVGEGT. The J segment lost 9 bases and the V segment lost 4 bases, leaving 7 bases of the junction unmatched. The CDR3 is CASSSPGQGAGPQHF. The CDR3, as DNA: TGTGCCAGCAGTTCCCCGGGACAGGGGGCCGGGCCCCAGCATTTT.

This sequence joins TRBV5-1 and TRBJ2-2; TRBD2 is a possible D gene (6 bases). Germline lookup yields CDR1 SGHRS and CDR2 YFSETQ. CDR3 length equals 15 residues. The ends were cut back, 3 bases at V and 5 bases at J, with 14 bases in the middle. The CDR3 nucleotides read TGCGCCAGCAGCTCAGGAGGGTTGGGGACCGGGGAGCTGTTTTTT. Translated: CASSSGGLGTGELFF.

CDR3 loop: CATVPGDRRTFF. The CDR3 DNA sequence: TGTGCCACCGTACCAGGTGACCGGCGGACTTTCTTT. The chain employs TRBV6-5 and TRBJ1-1; no definite D call. CDR1 is MNHEY, CDR2 SVGAGI, per germline. The CDR3 spans 12 residues. Trimming took off 10 bases at V and 12 bases at J, with 21 bases between the two ends.

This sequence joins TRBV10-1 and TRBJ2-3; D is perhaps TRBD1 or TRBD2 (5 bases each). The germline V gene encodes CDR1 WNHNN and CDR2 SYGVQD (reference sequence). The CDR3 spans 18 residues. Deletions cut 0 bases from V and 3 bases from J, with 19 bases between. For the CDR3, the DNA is TGCGCCAGCAGTGAGTCGGGGGTTGTGGAGAGGTGGACAGATACGCAGTATTTT. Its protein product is CASSESGVVERWTDTQYF.

This CDR3 reads CASSAGEAFF. The CDR3, as DNA: TGTGCCAGCAGTGCAGGGGAAGCTTTCTTT. The chain is built from TRBV2 and TRBJ1-1, with D perhaps TRBD1 (5 bases). Trimming took off 4 bases at V and 8 bases at J, with 5 bases between the two ends. The CDR3 covers 10 residues. Per germline, CDR1 SNHLY and CDR2 FYNNEI.

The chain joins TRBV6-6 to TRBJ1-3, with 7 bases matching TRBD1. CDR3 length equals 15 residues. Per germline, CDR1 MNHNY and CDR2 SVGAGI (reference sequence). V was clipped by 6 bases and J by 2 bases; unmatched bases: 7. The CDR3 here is CASRVTGDPGNTIYF. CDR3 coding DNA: TGTGCCAGCAGAGTTACAGGGGACCCTGGAAACACCATATATTTT.